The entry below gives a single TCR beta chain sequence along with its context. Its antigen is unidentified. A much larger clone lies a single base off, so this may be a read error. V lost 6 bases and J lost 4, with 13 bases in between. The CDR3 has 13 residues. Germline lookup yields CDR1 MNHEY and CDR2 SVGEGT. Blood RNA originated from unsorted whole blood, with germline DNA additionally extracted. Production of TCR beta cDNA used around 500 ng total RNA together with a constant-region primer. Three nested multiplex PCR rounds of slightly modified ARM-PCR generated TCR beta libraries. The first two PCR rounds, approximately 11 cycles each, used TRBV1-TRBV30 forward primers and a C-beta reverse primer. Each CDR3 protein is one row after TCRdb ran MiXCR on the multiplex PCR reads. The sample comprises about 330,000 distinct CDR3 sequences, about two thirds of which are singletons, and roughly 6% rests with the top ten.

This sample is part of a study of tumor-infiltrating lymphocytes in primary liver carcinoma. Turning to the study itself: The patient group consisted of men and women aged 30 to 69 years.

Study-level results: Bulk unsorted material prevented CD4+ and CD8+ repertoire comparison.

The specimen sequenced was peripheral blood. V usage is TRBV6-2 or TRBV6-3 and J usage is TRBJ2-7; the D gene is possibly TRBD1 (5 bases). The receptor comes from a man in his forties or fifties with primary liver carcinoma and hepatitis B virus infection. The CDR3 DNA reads TGTGCCAGCAGGGACACTGCCACATACGAGCAGTACTTC. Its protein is CASRDTATYEQYF.